Described below is a single T cell receptor beta chain sequence and its context. Its antigen is as yet unknown. Sequencing was performed with immunoSEQ multiplex PCR; in TCRdb, only in-frame clones are kept and a portion is missing. The sample holds 350,000 to 500,000 clones, 80% to 95% seen once. This specimen belongs to a study of Ad26.COV2.S vaccination and SARS-CoV-2 variants. Losses at the gene ends were 6 bases for V and 5 bases for J; bases not matched to a gene: 4. The CDR3 is made up of 13 amino acids. Germline-derived CDR1 and CDR2 are SGHTA and FQGNSA. Points from the study as a whole: Vaccine recipients had higher spike-specific TCR breadth than placebo recipients. Vaccinees and placebo recipients showed similar non-spike TCR breadth.

Documented treatment: about 20 received Ad26.COV2.S at low or high dose, single or two shots; a few received placebo; per-sample allocation not given. All samples were drawn on day 63, counting from the first vaccine or placebo injection. Whoever gave the sample was an adult aged 18-55 years in Boston. The chain joins TRBV7-2 to TRBJ2-1, with 7 nucleotides matching TRBD2. The TCR comes from a person between 18 and 65 years old who received the Ad26.COV2.S COVID-19 vaccine or a placebo. The sequencing here drew on peripheral blood, taken in a trial of Ad26.COV2.S vaccine versus placebo. CDR3 nucleotides: TGTGCCAGCAGGCTGACTAGCAACAATGAGCAGTTCTTC. Translation: CASRLTSNNEQFF.